A selection of T cell receptor beta chains follows, all from one sample in a study of radiotherapy plus CTLA-4 blockade in lung cancer. Sequencing was performed with immunoSEQ multiplex PCR; in TCRdb, only in-frame clones are kept and a portion is missing. The sample carries 90,000 or so clones, about 83% recorded once. The sequences come from peripheral blood, collected from a patient treated with radiotherapy plus ipilimumab. The receptors were sampled from a human donor with non-small cell lung cancer who had stable disease on radiotherapy plus ipilimumab. Each CDR3 is given with its conserved first and last residue. A D gene is named only where the DNA matches it firmly. Size values are once, few and many counts, or a class for expanded clones, and some rows have none.

size,J,V,D,length,CDR3,DNA
NA,TRBJ2-7,TRBV30,TRBD2,15,CAWRGAGAGGNEQYF,TGTGCCTGGAGGGGTGCAGGAGCGGGAGGGAACGAGCAGTACTTC
NA,TRBJ1-3,TRBV7-2,NA,15,CASSLASGAGNTIYF,TGTGCCAGCAGCTTAGCCTCGGGGGCTGGAAACACCATATATTTT
NA,TRBJ2-7,TRBV5-1,TRBD1,15,CASSLEGQGADEQYF,TGCGCCAGCAGCTTGGAGGGACAGGGGGCTGACGAGCAGTACTTC
NA,TRBJ2-7,TRBV6-1,TRBD1,15,CASSEGWDRTDEQYF,TGTGCCAGCAGTGAAGGGTGGGACAGGACGGACGAGCAGTACTTC
NA,TRBJ2-1,TRBV9,TRBD1,14,CASSDGTAYNEQFF,TGTGCCAGCAGCGACGGGACAGCATACAATGAGCAGTTCTTC
NA,TRBJ2-3,TRBV6-1,TRBD1,14,CASSLPGQGMGQYF,TGTGCCAGCAGTTTACCGGGACAGGGAATGGGGCAGTATTTT
NA,TRBJ1-2,TRBV7-9,NA,13,CASSLEAASGYTF,TGTGCCAGCAGCCTAGAGGCTGCGTCTGGCTACACCTTC
once,TRBJ2-7,TRBV4-1,TRBD2,15,CASSQVAGSSYEQYF,TGTGCCAGCAGCCAAGTAGCGGGATCCTCCTACGAGCAGTACTTC
NA,TRBJ1-4,TRBV28,NA,15,CASTHPLEPNEKLFF,TGTGCCAGCACCCATCCTCTGGAGCCTAATGAAAAACTGTTTTTT
NA,TRBJ1-2,TRBV28,NA,16,CASSPVGGRGAYGYTF,TGTGCCAGCAGTCCGGTGGGTGGTCGGGGGGCCTATGGCTACACCTTC
NA,TRBJ2-7,TRBV19,NA,13,CASANRETYEQYF,TGTGCCAGTGCCAACAGGGAGACCTACGAGCAGTACTTC
NA,TRBJ2-7,TRBV7-2,NA,14,CASSLPTRTYEQYF,TGTGCCAGCAGCCTCCCGACTAGGACCTACGAGCAGTACTTC
NA,TRBJ1-6,TRBV15,TRBD1,17,CATSRRDRVPYNSPLHF,TGTGCCACCAGCAGGAGGGACAGGGTCCCGTATAATTCACCCCTCCACTTT
NA,TRBJ2-1,TRBV5-6,NA,11,CASSRVIEQFF,TGTGCCAGCAGCCGGGTTATTGAGCAGTTCTTC
NA,TRBJ1-2,TRBV7-9,NA,13,CASSSRTVYGYTF,TGTGCCAGCAGCTCACGGACAGTTTATGGCTACACCTTC
NA,TRBJ1-5,TRBV4-2,NA,15,CASSQESGSNQPQHF,TGTGCCAGCAGCCAAGAATCAGGAAGCAATCAGCCCCAGCATTTT
NA,TRBJ1-2,TRBV2,NA,14,CASSEAPGLYGYTF,TGTGCCAGCAGTGAAGCGCCGGGCCTCTATGGCTACACCTTC
NA,TRBJ2-3,TRBV6-1,NA,14,CASSGKLRGDTQYF,TGTGCCAGCAGTGGTAAACTAAGAGGAGATACGCAGTATTTT
NA,TRBJ2-1,TRBV11-2,TRBD2,19,CASSLRLAGGPSSYNEQFF,TGTGCCAGCAGCTTAAGACTAGCGGGGGGCCCTAGCTCCTACAATGAGCAGTTCTTC
NA,TRBJ2-7,TRBV28,NA,15,CASSPLGRSSYEQYF,TGTGCCAGCAGCCCGCTAGGGAGGAGCTCCTACGAGCAGTACTTC
NA,TRBJ2-1,TRBV7-9,NA,14,CASSYEGGVNEQFF,TGTGCCAGCAGCTACGAAGGGGGGGTCAATGAGCAGTTCTTC
NA,TRBJ2-4,TRBV5-3,NA,15,CARGEGSLAKNIQYF,TGTGCCAGAGGCGAGGGGTCTTTAGCCAAAAACATTCAGTACTTC
NA,TRBJ1-1,TRBV10-3,TRBD1,15,CAISDPQGAGTEAFF,TGTGCCATCAGTGACCCACAGGGGGCGGGTACTGAAGCTTTCTTT
few,TRBJ2-7,TRBV6-6,TRBD1,13,CASSSGQPYEQYF,TGTGCCAGCAGCTCGGGACAGCCCTACGAGCAGTACTTC
NA,TRBJ1-1,TRBV18,NA,13,CASSRAGNTEAFF,TGTGCCAGCTCACGTGCGGGTAACACTGAAGCTTTCTTT
NA,TRBJ1-4,TRBV15,TRBD1,16,CATSRDQSGGGEKLFF,TGTGCCACCAGCAGAGATCAATCAGGGGGTGGGGAAAAACTGTTTTTT
NA,TRBJ2-1,TRBV5-6,TRBD1,15,CASSLEQGVVNEQFF,TGTGCCAGCAGCTTGGAACAGGGGGTTGTCAATGAGCAGTTCTTC
NA,TRBJ2-3,TRBV7-3,NA,15,CASSLNSQGLHTQYF,TGTGCCAGCAGCTTAAACTCTCAGGGTCTCCATACGCAGTATTTT
NA,TRBJ1-6,TRBV7-9,NA,15,CASSLGGLGNSPLHF,TGTGCCAGCAGCTTAGGGGGACTGGGTAATTCACCCCTCCACTTT
few,TRBJ2-1,TRBV19,TRBD2,14,CASMRTSGGHEQFF,TGTGCCAGTATGAGGACTAGCGGGGGCCATGAGCAGTTCTTC
NA,TRBJ1-6,TRBV6-5,NA,14,CASSYSGGNSPLHF,TGTGCCAGCAGTTACTCAGGGGGTAATTCACCCCTCCACTTT
NA,TRBJ2-3,TRBV11-2,TRBD2,16,CASSLDLAGGQSTQYF,TGTGCCAGCAGCTTGGATTTAGCGGGGGGGCAAAGTACGCAGTATTTT
NA,TRBJ2-7,TRBV10-2,NA,15,CASSELDPSSYEQYF,TGCGCCAGCAGTGAGTTGGACCCGAGCTCCTACGAGCAGTACTTC
NA,TRBJ2-6,TRBV19,TRBD1,18,CASSFRTGLISGANVLTF,TGTGCCAGTAGTTTTCGGACAGGGTTAATTTCTGGGGCCAACGTCCTGACTTTC
NA,TRBJ2-3,TRBV2,TRBD2,15,CASKAGARNTDTQYF,TGTGCCAGCAAAGCGGGGGCCCGAAACACAGATACGCAGTATTTT
NA,TRBJ2-7,TRBV5-8,NA,14,CASSKRDLSYEQYF,TGTGCCAGCAGCAAACGGGACTTAAGCTACGAGCAGTACTTC
NA,TRBJ2-3,TRBV7-2,TRBD2,16,CASSSLLAGSTDTQYF,TGTGCCAGCAGCTCCCTGCTAGCGGGGAGCACAGATACGCAGTATTTT
NA,TRBJ1-1,TRBV14,TRBD1,14,CASSPWTGYSEAFF,TGTGCCAGCAGCCCATGGACAGGGTACTCTGAAGCTTTCTTT
NA,TRBJ2-5,TRBV10-1,TRBD2,16,CASSEGLAGTQETQYF,TGCGCCAGCAGTGAGGGACTAGCGGGGACCCAAGAGACCCAGTACTTC
NA,TRBJ2-1,TRBV28,TRBD2,15,CASSLVTSGRGEQFF,TGTGCCAGCAGTTTAGTGACTAGCGGGAGGGGTGAGCAGTTCTTC
NA,TRBJ2-1,TRBV11-3,TRBD2,16,CASSGRLTGGIGEQFF,TGTGCCAGCAGCGGTCGGCTAACGGGGGGGATAGGTGAGCAGTTCTTC
NA,TRBJ1-2,TRBV5-1,TRBD1,16,CASSFTPGTQGEGYTF,TGCGCCAGCAGCTTCACCCCCGGGACCCAGGGGGAAGGCTACACCTTC
NA,TRBJ1-1,TRBV27,NA,13,CASSSKGNTEAFF,TGTGCCAGCAGTTCTAAGGGGAACACTGAAGCTTTCTTT
NA,TRBJ1-2,TRBV4-1,NA,13,CASSQGSGRGYTF,TGCGCCAGCAGCCAAGGTTCGGGGCGCGGCTACACCTTC
medium-sized,TRBJ2-6,TRBV19,NA,16,CASSIADISGANVLTF,TGTGCCAGTAGTATCGCGGACATCTCTGGGGCCAACGTCCTGACTTTC
NA,TRBJ2-5,TRBV10-3,TRBD1,14,CAISYTGGYETQYF,TGTGCCATCAGTTATACAGGGGGCTATGAGACCCAGTACTTC
NA,TRBJ2-5,TRBV6-5,NA,16,CASSYETTRPQETQYF,TGTGCCAGCAGTTATGAAACGACAAGGCCACAAGAGACCCAGTACTTC
NA,TRBJ2-7,TRBV29-1,NA,11,CSVGTAYEQYF,TGCAGCGTTGGGACAGCCTACGAGCAGTACTTC
NA,TRBJ2-4,TRBV28,NA,15,CASSSPSGAKNIQYF,TGTGCCAGCAGTTCCCCGAGCGGAGCCAAAAACATTCAGTACTTC
NA,TRBJ2-2,TRBV6-6,TRBD1,16,CASTTGVPPDTGELFF,TGTGCCAGCACCACAGGGGTCCCCCCCGACACCGGGGAGCTGTTTTTT
NA,TRBJ2-5,TRBV5-6,TRBD1,17,CASSAGTGGTYQETQYF,TGTGCCAGCAGCGCCGGGACAGGGGGGACGTACCAAGAGACCCAGTACTTC
few,TRBJ2-7,TRBV7-2,TRBD2,13,CASSSRPGLEQYF,TGTGCCAGCAGCTCTCGTCCGGGACTAGAGCAGTACTTC
NA,TRBJ2-7,TRBV7-2,TRBD1,14,CASSLSTGSYEQYF,TGTGCCAGCAGCTTGTCGACAGGGTCATACGAGCAGTACTTC
NA,TRBJ2-7,TRBV27,NA,16,CASSSPGQVPLGEQYF,TGTGCCAGCAGTTCCCCTGGGCAGGTTCCCCTGGGAGAGCAGTACTTC
NA,TRBJ1-5,TRBV9,TRBD1,15,CASSVEGALNQPQHF,TGTGCCAGCAGCGTAGAGGGGGCCCTCAATCAGCCCCAGCATTTT
few,TRBJ1-6,TRBV7-2,NA,14,CASSRDFQNSPLHF,TGTGCCAGCAGCCGGGACTTCCAAAATTCACCCCTCCACTTT
NA,TRBJ2-1,TRBV4-1,NA,16,CASSQDRGRSYNEQFF,TGCGCCAGCAGCCAAGATCGAGGACGCTCCTACAATGAGCAGTTCTTC
NA,TRBJ2-7,TRBV6-1,NA,13,CASSGGRPYEQYF,TGTGCCAGCAGTGGGGGGCGCCCCTACGAGCAGTACTTC
few,TRBJ1-3,TRBV6-1,NA,13,CASSEQGGNTIYF,TGTGCCAGCAGTGAGCAGGGGGGAAACACCATATATTTT